Sequencing of this T cell receptor beta chain was carried out in a study of T cell clonality in common variable immunodeficiency. Here immunoSEQ multiplex PCR was the method, and the copy in TCRdb shows in-frame clones only, minus some. The sample presents some 45,000 clones, none singletons. With V trimmed by 4 bases and J by 2 bases, 5 bases remained unmatched. CDR1 is DFQATT, CDR2 SNEGSKA, per germline (reference sequence). The length of the CDR3 is 13 residues. This clone was seen repeatedly, ten times or more. The CDR3 is cut off 3 residues early in the read; its end comes from the germline J gene.

This receptor was identified in a person aged 18 to 75 in good health. The sample was peripheral blood mononuclear cells. The chain links TRBV20-1 to TRBJ2-7; 7 bases are a match to TRBD2. The CDR3 spells CSATGTIPYEQYF. The sequenced part of the CDR3 DNA is TGCAGTGCTACAGGGACTATCCCCTACGAG.